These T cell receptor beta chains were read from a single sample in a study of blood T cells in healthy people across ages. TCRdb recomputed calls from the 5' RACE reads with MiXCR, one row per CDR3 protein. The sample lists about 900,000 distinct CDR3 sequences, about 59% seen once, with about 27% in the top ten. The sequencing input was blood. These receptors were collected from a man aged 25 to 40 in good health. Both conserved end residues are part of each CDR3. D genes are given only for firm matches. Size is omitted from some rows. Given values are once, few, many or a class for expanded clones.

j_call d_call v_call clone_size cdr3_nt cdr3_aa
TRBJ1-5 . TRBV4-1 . TGCGCCAGCAGCCAAGAGACTCAACCCTTGCCCCAGCATTTT CASSQETQPLPQHF
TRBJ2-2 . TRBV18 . TGTGCCAGCTCACATGGGGAGAGCACCGGGGAGCTGTTTTTT CASSHGESTGELFF
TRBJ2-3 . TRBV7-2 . TGTGCCAGCAGCGGGGACACCACAGATACGCAGTATTTT CASSGDTTDTQYF
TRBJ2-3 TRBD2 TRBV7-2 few TGTGCCAGCAGCTTAGTCGGGGGGGTCACAGATACGCAGTATTTT CASSLVGGVTDTQYF
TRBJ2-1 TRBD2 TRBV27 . TGTGCCAGCAAGAGCCCTAGCGGGGGGTTTTACAATGAGCAGTTCTTC CASKSPSGGFYNEQFF
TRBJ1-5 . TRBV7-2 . TGTGCCAGCAGCTTACAGCCCAATCAGCCCCAGCATTTT CASSLQPNQPQHF
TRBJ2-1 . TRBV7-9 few TGTGCCAGCAGGTTCAGCAACAATGAGCAGTTCTTC CASRFSNNEQFF
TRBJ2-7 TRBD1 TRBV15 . TGTGCCACCAGCAGGCGGACAGGGAATCCCTACGAGCAGTACTTC CATSRRTGNPYEQYF
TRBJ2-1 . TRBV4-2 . TGTGCCAGCAGCCGCAAGGGACAATCCTATGAGCAGTTCTTC CASSRKGQSYEQFF
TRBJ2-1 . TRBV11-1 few TGTGCCAGCAGCTTAGCGGTCTATGAGCAGTTCTTC CASSLAVYEQFF
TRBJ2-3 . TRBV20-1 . TGCAGTGCTAGCGGGGTAGTGATCACAGATACGCAGTATTTT CSASGVVITDTQYF
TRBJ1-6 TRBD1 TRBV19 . TGTGCCAGCTCAGTGGAGACAGGGGGTTCACCCCTCCACTTT CASSVETGGSPLHF
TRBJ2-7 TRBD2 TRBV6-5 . TGTGCCAGCAGTCGAACCCGGGGGGACGCCTACGAGCAGTACTTC CASSRTRGDAYEQYF
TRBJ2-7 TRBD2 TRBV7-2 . TGTGCCAGCAGCCCGTTGGGAGGGCAGCAGTACTTC CASSPLGGQQYF
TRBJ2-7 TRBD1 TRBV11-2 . TGTGCCAGCAGCTTAGATGGACAGGGTGTGAACTACGAGCAGTACTTC CASSLDGQGVNYEQYF
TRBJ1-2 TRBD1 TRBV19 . TGTGCCAGTAGTATCCCGACAGGGAAGGCGGGCTACACCTTC CASSIPTGKAGYTF
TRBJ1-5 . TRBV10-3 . TGTGCCATCAGTCCCGCAGGGAAGAGCAATCAGCCCCAGCATTTT CAISPAGKSNQPQHF
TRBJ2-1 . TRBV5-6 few TGTGCCAGCAGCTGGGGACCCAATGAGCAGTTCTTC CASSWGPNEQFF
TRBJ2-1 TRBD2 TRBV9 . TGTGCCAGCAGTCACTACACCCGGGGAGCGGGAGTCTACAATGAGCAGTTCTTC CASSHYTRGAGVYNEQFF
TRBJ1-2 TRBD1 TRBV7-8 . TGTGCCAGCAGCTCACAGACAGGGGGCGGTGGCTACACCTTC CASSSQTGGGGYTF
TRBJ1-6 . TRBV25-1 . TGTGCCAGCACCAGCAATCCCGGAGGGTCCTATAATTCACCCCTCCACTTT CASTSNPGGSYNSPLHF
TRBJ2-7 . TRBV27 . TGTGCCAGCCATTCAGGCATAGCCCAGTACTTC CASHSGIAQYF
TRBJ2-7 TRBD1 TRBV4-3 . TGCGCCAGCAGCGAGGGGGCTAGGACGTACGAGCAGTACTTC CASSEGARTYEQYF
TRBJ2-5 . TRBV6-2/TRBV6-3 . TGTGCCAGCAGTTACCCGAACCTTACCGAGGGTGAAGAGACCCAGTACTTC CASSYPNLTEGEETQYF
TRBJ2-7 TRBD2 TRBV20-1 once TGCAGTGCTAGTCGTGTGCTAGCGGGCACCTACGAGCAGTACTTC CSASRVLAGTYEQYF
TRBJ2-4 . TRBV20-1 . TGCAGTGCTAGGAGGGGCAGGGGACTAGCCAAAAACATTCAGTACTTC CSARRGRGLAKNIQYF
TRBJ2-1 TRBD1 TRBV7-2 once TGTGCCAGCAGCGCAGCCGGGACAGGGCTCAATGAGCAGTTCTTC CASSAAGTGLNEQFF
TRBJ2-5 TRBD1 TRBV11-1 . TGTGCCAGCAGCACCGGACAGGCGGCGGGTCAAGAGACCCAGTACTTC CASSTGQAAGQETQYF
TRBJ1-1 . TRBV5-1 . TGCGCCAGCAGCTTGGACCGGGGGCTTAAGGACACTGAAGCTTTCTTT CASSLDRGLKDTEAFF
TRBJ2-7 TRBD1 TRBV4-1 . TGCGCCAGCAGCCAACAGGGACAGGGTTTCGACGAGCAGTACTTC CASSQQGQGFDEQYF
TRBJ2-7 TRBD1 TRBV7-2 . TGTGCCAGCAGCTTTGGACAGGGGATATACGAGCAGTACTTC CASSFGQGIYEQYF
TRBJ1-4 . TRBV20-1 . TGCAGTGCTTCCCTGGCAGAAGCTAATGAAAAACTGTTTTTT CSASLAEANEKLFF
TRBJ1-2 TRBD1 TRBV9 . TGTGCCAGCAGCATGGACAGGGAGTCTAACTATGGCTACACCTTC CASSMDRESNYGYTF
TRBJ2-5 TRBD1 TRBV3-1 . TGTGCCAGCAGCCAAGATCGGACAGGGGAAGATGAGCAGTACTTC CASSQDRTGEDEQYF
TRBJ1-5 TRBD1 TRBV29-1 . TGCAGCGTTGCGGCAGGGGGACAGCCCCAGCATTTT CSVAAGGQPQHF
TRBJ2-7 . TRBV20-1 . TGCAGTGCGGGCACAGGGGACTACTACGAGCAGTACTTC CSAGTGDYYEQYF
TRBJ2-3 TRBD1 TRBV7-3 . TGTGCCAGCAGCTTAAGGGGCGGGACAGGGTTCACAGATACGCAGTATTTT CASSLRGGTGFTDTQYF
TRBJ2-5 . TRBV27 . TGTGCCAGCAGTCCCGCGGGGATCGAAGAGACCCAGTACTTC CASSPAGIEETQYF
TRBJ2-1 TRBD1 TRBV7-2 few TGTGCCAGCAGACGACAGGGCGGCACCTACAATGAGCAGTTCTTC CASRRQGGTYNEQFF
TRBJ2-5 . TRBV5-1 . TGCGCCAGCAGCTATGGCTTGGGGGCGCGGGAAGAGACCCAGTACTTC CASSYGLGAREETQYF
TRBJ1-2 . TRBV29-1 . TGCAGCGTTGTCGGGGAGGGGTTTGGCTACACCTTC CSVVGEGFGYTF
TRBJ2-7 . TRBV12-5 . TGTGCTAGTGGTTTGGTCACGTGGGGGACCTGCGACGAGCAGTACTTC CASGLVTWGTCDEQYF
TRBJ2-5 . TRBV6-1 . TGTGCCAGCAAAGCGCAGGAGACCCAGTACTTC CASKAQETQYF
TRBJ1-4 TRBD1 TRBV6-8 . TGTGCCAGGGCGGGGACAGATAATGAAAAACTGTTTTTT CARAGTDNEKLFF
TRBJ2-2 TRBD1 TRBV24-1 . TGTGCCACCAGTGTCCGAGACAGGGGCACCGGGGAGCTGTTTTTT CATSVRDRGTGELFF
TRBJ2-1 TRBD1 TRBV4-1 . TGCGCCAGCAGCTACGGACAGGGACGTCAGTTCTTC CASSYGQGRQFF
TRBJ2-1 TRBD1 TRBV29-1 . TGCAGCCACCGGACAGGGGACAGCTCCTACAATGAGCAGTTCTTC CSHRTGDSSYNEQFF
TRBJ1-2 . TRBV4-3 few TGCGCCAGCAGCCAAGATCCCTACCCCCAGACAGCTTTCTATGGCTACACCTTC CASSQDPYPQTAFYGYTF